What follows are 6 T cell receptor beta chains derived from one specimen sequenced in a study of pediatric ulcerative colitis. This table comes from immunoSEQ multiplex PCR, and its TCRdb copy is limited to in-frame clones, with some not included. Of 8,500 to 13,000 clones in the sample, roughly four fifths were seen once. One to two pinch biopsies were taken from the rectum during colonoscopy. Specimen: gut tissue. The receptors derive from a girl between 10 and 17 years old who was a control in a study of pediatric ulcerative colitis.

This chain connects TRBV27 to TRBJ2-1, with 8 bases matching TRBD2. This CDR3 has 15 amino acids. From germline, CDR1 is MNHEY and CDR2 SMNVEV (reference sequence). V lost 3 bases to trimming and J lost 9 bases; unmatched junction nucleotides: 10. DNA for the CDR3: TGTGCCAGCAGTTTTGAGACTAGCGCTAAGGGTGAGCAGTTCTTC. Protein sequence: CASSFETSAKGEQFF.

The chain is built from TRBV25-1 and TRBJ2-2; no firm D call. Trimming removed 8 bases from V and 3 bases from J, with 4 bases in between. The length of the CDR3 is 11 residues. In germline, CDR1 is MGHDK, CDR2 SYGVNS. The CDR3 is CASGHTGELFF. CDR3 coding DNA: TGTGCCAGCGGACACACCGGGGAGCTGTTTTTT.

V is TRBV5-4 and J is TRBJ2-7; TRBD2 matches 9 bases. Germline values: CDR1 SGHNT, CDR2 YYREEE (reference sequence). The CDR3 is 13 residues long. Trimming removed 2 bases from V and 5 bases from J; junction bases left unmatched: 2. This chain's CDR3 is CASSFAGGDEQYF. The CDR3 region has the DNA TGTGCCAGCAGCTTCGCGGGAGGGGACGAGCAGTACTTC.

This chain uses TRBV27 with TRBJ2-7; D gene unclear. The CDR3 sequence is 14 residues long. Germline CDR1 is MNHEY and CDR2 is SMNVEV (reference sequence). Trimming cost V 6 bases and J 7 bases, with 19 bases left between them. CDR3 nucleotides: TGTGCCAGCAGCCCCGTGGCTCGAAGTGGGGAGCAGTACTTC. Translated: CASSPVARSGEQYF.

The V gene is TRBV5-1, the J gene TRBJ2-7; 7 bases map to TRBD1. The CDR3 has 16 amino acids. Germline lookup yields CDR1 SGHRS and CDR2 YFSETQ. The ends lost 1 base at V and 3 bases at J; junction bases unmatched: 10. In nucleotides, the CDR3 is TGCGCCAGCAGCTTGAGTACAGGGGTAGTGGGCTACGAGCAGTACTTC. Translating it yields CASSLSTGVVGYEQYF.

The V and J genes are TRBV5-1 and TRBJ2-7; D is possibly TRBD1 (6 bases). With 0 bases removed from V and 3 bases from J, the gap between germline ends came to 13 bases. Germline V gene data show CDR1 as SGHRS and CDR2 as YFSETQ. The CDR3 sequence is 15 residues long. The CDR3: CASSLVGSRGYEQYF. Written as DNA, the CDR3 is TGCGCCAGCAGCTTGGTAGGGTCCAGGGGCTACGAGCAGTACTTC.